The 20 T cell receptor beta chains reported below all come from one sample, sequenced in a study of blood T cells in healthy people across ages. With a J-beta primer mix and a sample-barcoded 5' primer, a second PCR ran roughly 6 to 11 cycles. TCRdb used MiXCR to reprocess the 5' RACE reads, holding one entry per CDR3 protein. The sample has some 1,800,000 distinct CDR3 sequences; about 39% are singletons. Specimen: blood. These receptors came from a human donor in good health.

The chain couples TRBV12-5 to TRBJ2-1; TRBD2 aligns across 12 bases. CDR1 is LGHNT and CDR2 is FRNRAP in the germline V gene. This CDR3 is 22 amino acids long. J lost 2 bases, V lost 7 bases, and 24 bases had no gene match. The CDR3: CASDDDRPGLAGSLLAYNEQFF. The CDR3 DNA is TGTGCTAGTGACGATGACAGGCCGGGACTAGCGGGCTCCCTTCTCGCCTACAATGAGCAGTTCTTC. The entire variable domain, with the rest obtained from reference TRBV12-5 and TRBJ2-1, is as follows: DARVTQTPRHKVTEMGQEVTMRCQPILGHNTVFWYRQTMMQGLELLAYFRNRAPLDDSGMPKDRFSAEMPDATLATLKIQPSEPRDSAVYFCASDDDRPGLAGSLLAYNEQFFGPGTRLTVL.

With regard to this clonotype: One end of the junction varies from germline; a read error may be responsible. The chain has TRBV7-3 and TRBJ1-2; D perhaps matches TRBD1 (5 bases). Germline V gives CDR1 SGHTA, CDR2 FQGTGA. This CDR3 comprises 15 residues. For the CDR3, the DNA is TGTGCCAGCAGCCCAATGGGGGGAAACGACTATGGCTACGCCTTC. Protein sequence: CASSPMGGNDYGYAF.

V is TRBV7-8 and J is TRBJ1-1, with D unclear. V was pared by 8 bases and J by 1 base, with 11 bases between. CDR3 length: 13 amino acids. Per germline, CDR1 SGHVS and CDR2 FQNEAQ. The chain's CDR3 is CASGWAENTEAFF. The CDR3 bases are TGTGCCAGCGGCTGGGCGGAGAACACTGAAGCTTTCTTT.

V is TRBV28 and J is TRBJ2-5; 10 bases fit TRBD2. The closer fit of TRBJ2-7 to the DNA end suggests the J call may be wrong. Germline V lookup: CDR1 MDHEN, CDR2 SYDVKM. This CDR3 has 15 amino acids. Here the CDR3 DNA reads TGTGCCAGCAGTTTGTCTCTAGCGGGAGTCTACGAGCAGTACTTC. Translation gives CASSLSLAGVYEQYF.

This chain joins TRBV3-1 and TRBJ1-2, with D unresolved. The CDR3 loop spans 11 amino acids. The V gene's germline CDR1 is LGHDT and CDR2 YNNKEL (reference sequence). V was shortened by 0 bases and J by 7 bases, with 3 bases between the two germline ends. In DNA form, the CDR3 reads TGTGCCAGCAGCCAAGACACTGGCTACACCTTC. Encoded protein: CASSQDTGYTF.

This clonotype was counted a few times. The chain links TRBV4-2 to TRBJ2-7; D possibly corresponds to TRBD2 (7 bases). Trimming cost V 6 bases and J 0 bases, with 15 bases left between them. Germline V lookup: CDR1 LGHNA, CDR2 YNFKEQ. The CDR3 covers 15 residues. The CDR3 sequence is CASRPSGDNSYEQYF. CDR3 nucleotide sequence: TGTGCCAGCAGACCGAGCGGGGACAACTCCTACGAGCAGTACTTC.

The chain has TRBV2 and TRBJ2-3, with 14 bases that match TRBD2. V was pared by 6 bases and J by 8 bases, with 7 bases of the junction left unmatched. CDR3 length: 15 amino acids. The germline CDR1 and CDR2 sequences are SNHLY and FYNNEI. In DNA form, the CDR3 reads TGTGCCAGCAGGGTGACTAGCGGGGGGGCCTTTACGCAGTATTTT. Protein: CASRVTSGGAFTQYF.

Only a few counts were recorded for this clonotype. The chain carries TRBV13 and TRBJ2-7; TRBD2 might be the D (5 bases). The CDR3 extends over 13 amino acids. In germline, CDR1 is PRHDT, CDR2 FYEKMQ (reference sequence). V gave up 5 bases and J gave up 2 bases, with 10 bases separating them. The CDR3 is CASSNTEAYEQYF. CDR3 nucleotides: TGTGCCAGCAGCAATACGGAGGCCTACGAGCAGTACTTC.

The rearrangement links TRBV15 to TRBJ1-1; D is undetermined. Germline lookup yields CDR1 LNHNV and CDR2 YYDKDF (reference sequence). The V end was cut by 1 base, the J end by 1 base, with 7 bases between. There are 14 residues in the CDR3. The chain's CDR3 is CATSRGGENTEAFF. The CDR3 DNA reads as TGTGCCACCAGCAGAGGTGGGGAGAACACTGAAGCTTTCTTT.

This clonotype was counted between two and nine times. V gene TRBV5-5 combines with J gene TRBJ1-2; no clear D. With 3 bases removed from V and 6 bases from J, the gap between germline ends came to 9 bases. CDR3 length: 12 residues. In germline, CDR1 is SGHKS, CDR2 YYEKEE (reference sequence). CDR3 protein: CASSSDPNGYTF. The DNA for the CDR3 is TGTGCCAGCAGCTCAGACCCAAATGGCTACACCTTC.

This clonotype appeared a few times. The chain recombines TRBV28 with TRBJ1-6, with TRBD1 matching over 8 bases. V was pared by 10 bases and J by 9 bases, with 11 bases of the junction left unmatched. CDR1 and CDR2 from the germline V gene are MDHEN and SYDVKM. There are 14 residues in the CDR3. The CDR3 region has the DNA TGTGCCACCTTACCCGGGACAGGACGTTCACCCCTCCACTTT. Translated: CATLPGTGRSPLHF. Complete variable domain (other parts from reference TRBV28 and TRBJ1-6): DVKVTQSSRYLVKRTGEKVFLECVQDMDHENMFWYRQDPGLGLRLIYFSYDVKMKEKGDIPEGYSVSREKKERFSLILESASTNQTSMYLCATLPGTGRSPLHFGNGTRLTVT.

This CDR3 reads CASSQVEGNTIYF. CDR3 nucleotides: TGCGCCAGCAGCCAAGTGGAGGGAAACACCATATATTTT. The chain is built from TRBV4-3 and TRBJ1-3; D is ambiguous. CDR1 is LGHNA, CDR2 YSLEER, per germline. Trimming took off 1 base at V and 4 bases at J, with 5 bases between the two ends. The CDR3 extends over 13 amino acids.

The rearrangement uses TRBV27 and TRBJ1-2; tentatively, D is TRBD1 (5 bases). Germline CDR1 MNHEY, CDR2 SMNVEV (reference sequence). Trimming stripped 5 bases from V and 2 bases from J, with 18 bases between. The CDR3 extends over 16 amino acids. Here the CDR3 reads CASSLDGMAGNYGYTF. The CDR3 nucleotides are TGTGCCAGCAGTCTAGACGGGATGGCAGGGAACTATGGCTACACCTTC.

A few counts support this clonotype. Relative to the germline gene, one junction end is altered; a read error may explain this. The chain is built from TRBV25-1 and TRBJ2-3; TRBD1 matches 8 bases. The CDR3 has 14 residues. The germline V gene encodes CDR1 MGHDK and CDR2 SYGVNS. As DNA, the CDR3 is TGTGCCGGCAGTGACGACAGGGGTCGCGATACGCAGTATTTT. This encodes CAGSDDRGRDTQYF. Looking up the rest from reference TRBV25-1 and TRBJ2-3 gives the full variable domain: EADIYQTPRYLVIGTGKKITLECSQTMGHDKMYWYQQDPGMELHLIHYSYGVNSTEKGDLSSESTVSRIRTEHFPLTLESARPSHTSQYLCAGSDDRGRDTQYFGPGTRLTVL.

As regards this clonotype: An end of the junction does not agree with germline; a read error may underlie this. This sequence joins TRBV7-6 and TRBJ2-7; TRBD1 matches 9 bases. The germline gives CDR1 SGHVS, CDR2 FNYEAQ. This CDR3 region has 15 residues. CDR3 bases: TGTGCCAACAGCAAAACAGGGGGCCTTTCCTACGAGCAGTACTTC. Its protein product is CANSKTGGLSYEQYF. Full variable domain (missing parts from reference TRBV7-6 and TRBJ2-7): GAGVSQSPRYKVTKRGQDVALRCDPISGHVSLYWYRQALGQGPEFLTYFNYEAQQDKSGLPNDRFSAERPEGSISTLTIQRTEQRDSAMYRCANSKTGGLSYEQYFGPGTRLTVT.

There are a few counts of this clonotype. The chain links TRBV5-1 to TRBJ2-1; TRBD1 or TRBD2 may be the D gene (7 bases each). With 0 bases removed from V and 9 bases from J, the gap between germline ends came to 19 bases. The CDR3 has 16 residues. Looked up from germline, CDR1 is SGHRS and CDR2 is YFSETQ. As DNA, the CDR3 is TGCGCCAGCAGCTTGGCCAGGGGGGGGGGCCAAGGTGAGCAGTTCTTC. This gives the protein CASSLARGGGQGEQFF.

CDR3: CASIRAGQGIRSSYNEQYF. In nucleotides, the CDR3 is TGTGCCAGTATTCGTGCGGGACAGGGGATTCGGAGCTCCTACAATGAGCAGTACTTC. This chain uses TRBV6-2 or TRBV6-3 with TRBJ2-1, with 10 bases that match TRBD1. TRBJ2-7 matches the DNA end more closely, so the J call is doubtful. CDR1 and CDR2 (germline): MNHEY, SVGEGT. This CDR3 is built from 19 residues.

The V call is TRBV20-1, the J call TRBJ2-1, with TRBD1 matching 11 bases. The CDR3 has 12 residues. Unmatched junction bases numbered 9, after V lost 6 bases and J lost 14 bases. Germline CDR1 is DFQATT and CDR2 is SNEGSKA (reference sequence). The CDR3 nucleotides are TGCAGTGCGGGGGACAGGGGGTGGTGGAAGTTCTTC. Its protein product is CSAGDRGWWKFF.

The chain combines TRBV12-3 or TRBV12-4 with TRBJ1-5, with TRBD1 matching 7 bases. There are 13 residues in the CDR3. The J segment lost 3 bases and the V segment lost 9 bases, leaving 5 bases of the junction unmatched. CDR3 in DNA: TGTGCCAGTGGGGGACAGATCAATCAGCCCCAGCATTTT. Amino acids: CASGGQINQPQHF.

The rearrangement joins TRBV5-1 to TRBJ2-6; D may be TRBD2 (7 bases). Germline V gives CDR1 SGHRS, CDR2 YFSETQ. The CDR3 runs 16 residues. Trimming shortened V by 4 bases and J by 4 bases, and 15 bases separated the two germline ends. The DNA for the CDR3 is TGCGCCAGCAGCCCATATGGGGGGGCCGGGGCCAACGTCCTGACTTTC. It yields the protein CASSPYGGAGANVLTF.